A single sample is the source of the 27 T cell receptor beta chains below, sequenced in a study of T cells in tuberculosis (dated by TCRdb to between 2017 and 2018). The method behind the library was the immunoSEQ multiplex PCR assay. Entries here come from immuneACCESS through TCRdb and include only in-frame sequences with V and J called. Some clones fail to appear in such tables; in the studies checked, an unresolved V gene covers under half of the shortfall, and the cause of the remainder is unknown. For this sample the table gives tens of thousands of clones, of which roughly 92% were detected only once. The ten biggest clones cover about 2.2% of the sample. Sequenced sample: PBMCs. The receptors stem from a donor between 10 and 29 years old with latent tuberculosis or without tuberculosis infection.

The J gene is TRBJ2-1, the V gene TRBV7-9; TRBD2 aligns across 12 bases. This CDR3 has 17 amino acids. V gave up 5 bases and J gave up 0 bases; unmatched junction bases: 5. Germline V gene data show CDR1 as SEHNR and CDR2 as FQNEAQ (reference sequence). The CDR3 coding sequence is TGTGCCAGCAGCCCCAGACTAGCGGGAGTCTCCTACAATGAGCAGTTCTTC. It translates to CASSPRLAGVSYNEQFF.

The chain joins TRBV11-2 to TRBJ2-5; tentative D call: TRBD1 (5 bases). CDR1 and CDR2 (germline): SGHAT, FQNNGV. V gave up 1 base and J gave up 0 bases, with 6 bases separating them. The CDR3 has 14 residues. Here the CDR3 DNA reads TGTGCCAGCAGCTTAGTCAGGGACCAAGAGACCCAGTACTTC. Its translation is CASSLVRDQETQYF.

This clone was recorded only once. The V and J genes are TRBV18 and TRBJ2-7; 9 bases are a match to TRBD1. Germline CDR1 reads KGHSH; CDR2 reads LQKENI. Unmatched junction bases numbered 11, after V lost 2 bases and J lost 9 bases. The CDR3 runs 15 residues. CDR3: CASSPSPGQGMRQYF. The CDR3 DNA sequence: TGTGCCAGCTCACCATCACCGGGACAGGGTATGAGGCAGTACTTC.

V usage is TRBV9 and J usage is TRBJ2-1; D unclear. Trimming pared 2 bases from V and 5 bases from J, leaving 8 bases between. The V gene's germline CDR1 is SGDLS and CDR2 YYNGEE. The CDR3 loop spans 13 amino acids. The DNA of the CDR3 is TGTGCCAGCAGCGTCTACTTGAACAATGAGCAGTTCTTC. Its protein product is CASSVYLNNEQFF.

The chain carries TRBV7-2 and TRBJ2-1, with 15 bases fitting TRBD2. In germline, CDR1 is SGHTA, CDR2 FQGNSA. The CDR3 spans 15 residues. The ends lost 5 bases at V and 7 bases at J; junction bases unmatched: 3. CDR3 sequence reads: CASSQGLAGGNEQFF. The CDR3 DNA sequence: TGTGCCAGCAGCCAGGGACTAGCGGGAGGAAATGAGCAGTTCTTC.

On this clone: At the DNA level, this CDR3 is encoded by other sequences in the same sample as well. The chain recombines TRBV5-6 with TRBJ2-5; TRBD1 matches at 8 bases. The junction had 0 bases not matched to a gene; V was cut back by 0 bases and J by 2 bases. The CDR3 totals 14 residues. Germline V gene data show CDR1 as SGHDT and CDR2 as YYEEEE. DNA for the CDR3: TGTGCCAGCAGCTTGGGACAGGGGCAAGAGACCCAGTACTTC. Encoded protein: CASSLGQGQETQYF.

The CDR3 bases are TGTGCCAGCAGCTTAGAGAGGCGGGAGACCCAATCTTGCACAGATACGCAGTATTTT. It specifies CASSLERRETQSCTDTQYF. The chain couples TRBV11-3 to TRBJ2-3; TRBD2 agrees at 7 bases. The CDR3 totals 19 residues. CDR1 and CDR2 (germline): SGHNT, YENEEA. The V and J ends lost 0 bases and 1 base, in that order; junction bases with no gene match: 13.

The CDR3 DNA follows: TGTGCCAGCCAAGAAGGGGACACCATATATTTT. It codes for CASQEGDTIYF. V is TRBV11-2 and J is TRBJ1-3; D possibly corresponds to TRBD1 (5 bases). Germline V CDR1 and CDR2: SGHAT, FQNNGV. Trimming removed 8 bases from V and 8 bases from J, with 10 bases in between. This CDR3 is built from 11 residues.

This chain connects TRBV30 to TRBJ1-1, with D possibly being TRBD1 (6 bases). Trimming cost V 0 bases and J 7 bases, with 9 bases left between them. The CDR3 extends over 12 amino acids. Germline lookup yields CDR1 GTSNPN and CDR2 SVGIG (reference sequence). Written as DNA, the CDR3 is TGTGCCTGGAGTGTCAGGGGCGGTGAAGCTTTCTTT. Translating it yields CAWSVRGGEAFF.

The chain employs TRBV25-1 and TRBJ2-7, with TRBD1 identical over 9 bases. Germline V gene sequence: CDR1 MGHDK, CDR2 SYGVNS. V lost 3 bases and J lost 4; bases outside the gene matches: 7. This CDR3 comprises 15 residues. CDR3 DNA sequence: TGTGCCAGCAGTGACCCCGGGACAGGGAAATACGAGCAGTACTTC. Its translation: CASSDPGTGKYEQYF.

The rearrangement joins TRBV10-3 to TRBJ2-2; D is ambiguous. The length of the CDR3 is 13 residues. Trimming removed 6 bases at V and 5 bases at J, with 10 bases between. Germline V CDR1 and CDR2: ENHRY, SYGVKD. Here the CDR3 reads CAIRPTGTGELFF. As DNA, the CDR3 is TGTGCCATCAGGCCAACGGGTACCGGGGAGCTGTTTTTT.

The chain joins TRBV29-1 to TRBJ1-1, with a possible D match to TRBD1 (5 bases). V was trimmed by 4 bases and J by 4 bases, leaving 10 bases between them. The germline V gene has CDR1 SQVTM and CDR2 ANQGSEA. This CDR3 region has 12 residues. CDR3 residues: CSVAQGGTEAFF. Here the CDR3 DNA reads TGCAGCGTTGCCCAGGGCGGCACTGAAGCTTTCTTT.

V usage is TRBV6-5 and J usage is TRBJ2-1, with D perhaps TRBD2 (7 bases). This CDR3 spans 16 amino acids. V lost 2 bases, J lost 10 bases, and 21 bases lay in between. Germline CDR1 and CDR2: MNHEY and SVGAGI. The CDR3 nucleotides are TGTGCCAGCAGTTACGATACGTTGGGAGGGGGAATGGAGCAGTTCTTC. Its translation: CASSYDTLGGGMEQFF.

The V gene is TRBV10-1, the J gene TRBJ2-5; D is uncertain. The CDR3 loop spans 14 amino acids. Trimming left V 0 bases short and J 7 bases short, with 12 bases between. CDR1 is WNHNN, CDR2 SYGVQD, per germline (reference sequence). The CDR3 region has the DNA TGCGCCAGCAGTGAGTCGGTCCCGCCGGGGACCCAGTACTTC. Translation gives CASSESVPPGTQYF.

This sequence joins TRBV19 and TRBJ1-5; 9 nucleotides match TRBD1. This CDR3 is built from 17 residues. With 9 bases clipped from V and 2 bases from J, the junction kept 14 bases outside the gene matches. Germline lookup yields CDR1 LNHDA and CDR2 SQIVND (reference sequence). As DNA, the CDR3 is TGTGCCAGGCCGAAGCCGGGACAGGGACTACGCAATCAGCCCCAGCATTTT. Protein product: CARPKPGQGLRNQPQHF.

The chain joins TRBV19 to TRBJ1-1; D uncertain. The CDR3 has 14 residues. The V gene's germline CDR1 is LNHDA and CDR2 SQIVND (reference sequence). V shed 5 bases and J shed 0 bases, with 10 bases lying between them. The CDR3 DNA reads TGTGCCAGTAGTGTTCAGGTAATGAACACTGAAGCTTTCTTT. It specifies CASSVQVMNTEAFF.

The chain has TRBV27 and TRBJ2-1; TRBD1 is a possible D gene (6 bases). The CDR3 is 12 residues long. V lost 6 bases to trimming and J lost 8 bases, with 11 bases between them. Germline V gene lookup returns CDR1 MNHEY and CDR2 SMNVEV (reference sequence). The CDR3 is CASSLRGYEQFF. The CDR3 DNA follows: TGTGCCAGCAGCTTAAGGGGGTATGAGCAGTTCTTC.

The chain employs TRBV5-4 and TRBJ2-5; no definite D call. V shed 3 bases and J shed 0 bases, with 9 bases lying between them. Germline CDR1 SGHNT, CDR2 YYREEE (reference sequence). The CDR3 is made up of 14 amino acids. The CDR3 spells CASSSDWYQETQYF. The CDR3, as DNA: TGTGCCAGCAGCTCCGACTGGTACCAAGAGACCCAGTACTTC.

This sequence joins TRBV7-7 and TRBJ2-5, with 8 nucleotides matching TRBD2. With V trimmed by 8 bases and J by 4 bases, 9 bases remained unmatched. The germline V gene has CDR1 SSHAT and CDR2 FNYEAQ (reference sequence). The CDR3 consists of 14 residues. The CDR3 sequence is CASGTSGGRETQYF. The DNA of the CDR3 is TGTGCCAGCGGAACCTCGGGGGGGCGAGAGACCCAGTACTTC.

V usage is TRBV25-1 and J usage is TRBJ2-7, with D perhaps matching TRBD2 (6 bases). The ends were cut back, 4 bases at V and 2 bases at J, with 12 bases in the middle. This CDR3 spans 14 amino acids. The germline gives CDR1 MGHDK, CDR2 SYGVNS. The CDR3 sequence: CASSVEGDAYEQYF. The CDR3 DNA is TGTGCCAGCAGTGTGGAGGGAGATGCCTACGAGCAGTACTTC.

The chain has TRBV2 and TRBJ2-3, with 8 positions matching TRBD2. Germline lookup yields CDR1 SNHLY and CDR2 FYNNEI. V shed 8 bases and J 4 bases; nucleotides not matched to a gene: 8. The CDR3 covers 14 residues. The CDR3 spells CASRVGGDPDTQYF. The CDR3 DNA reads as TGTGCCAGCCGGGTCGGGGGGGACCCAGATACGCAGTATTTT.

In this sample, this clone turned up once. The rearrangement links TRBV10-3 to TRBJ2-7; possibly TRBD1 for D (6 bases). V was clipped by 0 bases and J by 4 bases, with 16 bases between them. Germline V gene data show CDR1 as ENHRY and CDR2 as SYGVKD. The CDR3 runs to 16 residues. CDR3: CAISESSLRGPYEQYF. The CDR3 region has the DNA TGTGCCATCAGTGAGTCTAGCCTCAGGGGCCCGTACGAGCAGTACTTC.

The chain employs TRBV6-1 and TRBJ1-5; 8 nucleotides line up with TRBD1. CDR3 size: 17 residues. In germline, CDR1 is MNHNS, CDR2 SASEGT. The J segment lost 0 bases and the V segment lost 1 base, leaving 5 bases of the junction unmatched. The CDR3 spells CASSEGTGTYSNQPQHF. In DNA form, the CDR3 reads TGTGCCAGCAGTGAAGGGACAGGGACTTATAGCAATCAGCCCCAGCATTTT.

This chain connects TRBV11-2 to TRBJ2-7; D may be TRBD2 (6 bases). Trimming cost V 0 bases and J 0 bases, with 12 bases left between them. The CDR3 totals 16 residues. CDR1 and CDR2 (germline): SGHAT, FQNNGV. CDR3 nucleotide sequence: TGTGCCAGCAGCTTAGAGGCTCGGACTAACTCCTACGAGCAGTACTTC. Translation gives CASSLEARTNSYEQYF.

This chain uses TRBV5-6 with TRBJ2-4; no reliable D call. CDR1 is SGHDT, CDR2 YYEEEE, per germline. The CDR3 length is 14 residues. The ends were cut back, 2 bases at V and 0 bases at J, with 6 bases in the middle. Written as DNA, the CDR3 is TGTGCCAGCAGCTTTCGAGAAGCCAAAAACATTCAGTACTTC. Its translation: CASSFREAKNIQYF. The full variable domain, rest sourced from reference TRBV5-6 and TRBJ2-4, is DAGVTQSPTHLIKTRGQQVTLRCSPKSGHDTVSWYQQALGQGPQFIFQYYEEEERQRGNFPDRFSGHQFPNYSSELNVNALLLGDSALYLCASSFREAKNIQYFGAGTRLSVL.

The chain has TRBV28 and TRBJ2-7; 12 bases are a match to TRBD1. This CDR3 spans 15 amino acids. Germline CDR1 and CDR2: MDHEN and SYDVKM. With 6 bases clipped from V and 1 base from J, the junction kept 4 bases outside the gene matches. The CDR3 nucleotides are TGTGCCAGCAGCCAGGGACAGGGGGCTTCCTACGAGCAGTACTTC. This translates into CASSQGQGASYEQYF.

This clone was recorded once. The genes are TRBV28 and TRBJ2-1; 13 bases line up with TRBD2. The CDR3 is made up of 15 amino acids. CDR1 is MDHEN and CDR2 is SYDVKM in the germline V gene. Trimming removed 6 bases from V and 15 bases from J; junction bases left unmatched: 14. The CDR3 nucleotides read TGTGCCAGCAGCATCCTCGGGACTAGCGGGATCCAACCGTTCTTC. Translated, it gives CASSILGTSGIQPFF. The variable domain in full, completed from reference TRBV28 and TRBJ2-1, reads DVKVTQSSRYLVKRTGEKVFLECVQDMDHENMFWYRQDPGLGLRLIYFSYDVKMKEKGDIPEGYSVSREKKERFSLILESASTNQTSMYLCASSILGTSGIQPFFGPGTRLTVL.